The sequence of this T cell receptor beta chain was determined in a study of CD8 T cells in ankylosing spondylitis. This CDR3 comprises 14 residues. CDR1 is ENHRY, CDR2 SYGVKD, per germline. V shed 3 bases and J 5 bases; nucleotides not matched to a gene: 3. TCRdb passed the 5' RACE reads through MiXCR, listing each CDR3 protein once. The sample gives fewer than 350,000 distinct CDR3 sequences, approximately 10% of which show up once; around 8.4% is in the top ten. Sequenced sample: blood, either unsorted or a sorted T cell fraction (not recorded which). The rearrangement uses TRBV10-3 and TRBJ2-2; 7 positions match TRBD1. The clonotype comes from a female donor with ankylosing spondylitis or in good health (not recorded which). The CDR3: CAISDVQGTGELFF. The CDR3 coding sequence is TGTGCCATCAGTGACGTACAGGGGACCGGGGAGCTGTTTTTT.